This entry concerns a single T cell receptor (beta chain). The data are from a study of shared clonotypes between healthy human individuals. An assay was performed, and its level was deep. Investigators spread the genomic DNA of each subset evenly over several immunoSEQ plates. Libraries were prepared by immunoSEQ multiplex PCR; TCRdb keeps only in-frame clonotypes and omits some of them. The table shows 650,000 to 800,000 clones, with 92% occurring only once. Naive CD8 cells lacked CD45RO and underwent positive selection for CCR7, leaving out terminally differentiated effector memory CD45RA+ cells. Study donors comprised healthy, HIV-negative adults devoid of recent acute infection or vaccination. V gave up 3 bases and J gave up 2 bases; unmatched junction bases: 7. CDR3 length: 16 residues. Per the germline V gene, CDR1 is SGDLS and CDR2 is YYNGEE.

Sequenced material: naive CD8+ T cells sorted from blood. The TCR sequence derives from a man aged 25 to 40 in good health. This rearrangement joins TRBV9 to TRBJ2-1; 8 bases align to TRBD2. The CDR3: CASSDQAGVTYNEQFF. The CDR3, as DNA: TGTGCCAGCAGCGACCAAGCGGGAGTCACCTACAATGAGCAGTTCTTC.